The present entry profiles one T cell receptor (beta chain) with its context. Antigen: not known. The data derive from a study of post-analysis software for immune sequencing data. Study-wide findings and caveats: Same-batch samples co-clustered strongly by F measure. TRBV segments more frequent in patients than in controls numbered roughly 5 and included TRBV5-6, TRBV5-1 and TRBV20-1. Controls had significantly higher normalized Chao1 diversity than multiple sclerosis patients.

Unique molecular identifiers were carried by the TCR beta cDNA libraries. TCRdb redid the calling of the PCR reads with MiXCR, one entry per CDR3 protein. Altogether about 810,000 distinct CDR3 sequences are present, around 50% being singletons, with the ten largest covering approximately 4.3%. In germline, CDR1 is ENHRY, CDR2 SYGVKD. V was shortened by 0 bases and J by 1 base, with 7 bases between the two germline ends. This CDR3 region has 15 residues. Sequences were obtained from blood. The source is a girl between 5 and 17 years old with multiple sclerosis. V usage is TRBV10-3 and J usage is TRBJ2-4, with D unclear. The chain's CDR3 is CAISESVGAKNIQYF. CDR3 nucleotide sequence: TGTGCCATCAGTGAGTCGGTGGGGGCCAAAAACATTCAGTACTTC.